Each of the 17 T cell receptor beta chains below was sequenced from the same sample in a study of a mutant IDH1 vaccine in newly diagnosed glioma. The repertoire was sequenced with immunoSEQ multiplex PCR; TCRdb's copy has only in-frame clones and lacks some. The top ten clones hold 0.61% of a sample with roughly 120,000 clones, 75% to 90% of them seen once. The time point was: week 11, during vaccination. Mutant IDH1 20-mer peptide, at 300 ug, made up each vaccine dose, with topical imiquimod. Their specific antigens are unknown. The source was PBMCs, collected from a glioma patient whose treatment included an IDH1 peptide vaccine. Receptor source: a woman aged 50 to 60 with glioma.

The chain joins TRBV2 to TRBJ1-1, with 7 bases matching TRBD1. This CDR3 has 18 residues. CDR1 is SNHLY and CDR2 is FYNNEI in the germline V gene. The J segment lost 0 bases and the V segment lost 6 bases, leaving 16 bases of the junction unmatched. Here the CDR3 DNA reads TGTGCCAGCAGAACTTTCCTCCGGGACAGCTTCATGAACACTGAAGCTTTCTTT. Encoded protein: CASRTFLRDSFMNTEAFF.

The chain is built from TRBV5-1 and TRBJ1-1; D not certain. Per the germline V gene, CDR1 is SGHRS and CDR2 is YFSETQ. There are 13 residues in the CDR3. Trimming removed 0 bases at V and 7 bases at J, with 10 bases between. The CDR3 region has the DNA TGCGCCAGCAGCTTGGGGCCGGGCGATGAAGCTTTCTTT. It is translated as CASSLGPGDEAFF.

For the CDR3, the DNA is TGTGCCAGCAGCAGACAGGGGGCAGGAAGTGATAATGAAAAACTGTTTTTT. It is translated as CASSRQGAGSDNEKLFF. The chain recombines TRBV5-6 with TRBJ1-4; 10 positions agree with TRBD1. Germline V gene sequence: CDR1 SGHDT, CDR2 YYEEEE. The CDR3 sequence is 17 residues long. V dropped 4 bases and J dropped 4; count of bases not matched to a gene: 10.

This chain connects TRBV7-9 to TRBJ2-1, with D possibly TRBD2 on 5 matching bases. Between the trimmed V and J ends, which lost 1 base and 4 bases, there was a span of 14 bases. There are 16 residues in the CDR3. Per germline, CDR1 SEHNR and CDR2 FQNEAQ (reference sequence). The DNA of the CDR3 is TGTGCCAGCAGCTTAGTGCTAGCCCAGATGTACAATGAGCAGTTCTTC. The encoded protein is CASSLVLAQMYNEQFF.

The chain recombines TRBV5-1 with TRBJ2-3; no clear D gene. Trimming removed 4 bases from V and 6 bases from J, with 15 bases in between. CDR1 and CDR2 (germline): SGHRS, YFSETQ. This CDR3 has 14 residues. The chain's CDR3 is CASSTPLGSDTQYF. The CDR3 region has the DNA TGCGCCAGCAGCACCCCTCTAGGGTCGGATACGCAGTATTTT.

This chain joins TRBV5-1 and TRBJ1-4; TRBD1 matches at 10 bases. The CDR3 extends over 16 amino acids. CDR1 and CDR2 (germline): SGHRS, YFSETQ. The trim removed 4 bases at V and 6 bases at J, leaving 9 bases unmatched. This CDR3 is CASSPPLTGGDEKLFF. The CDR3 nucleotides are TGCGCCAGCAGCCCACCCCTGACAGGGGGCGATGAAAAACTGTTTTTT. The full variable domain, completed using reference TRBV5-1 and TRBJ1-4, is KAGVTQTPRYLIKTRGQQVTLSCSPISGHRSVSWYQQTPGQGLQFLFEYFSETQRNKGNFPGRFSGRQFSNSRSEMNVSTLELGDSALYLCASSPPLTGGDEKLFFGSGTQLSVL.

The gene calls are TRBV19 and TRBJ2-1; D may be TRBD2 (5 bases). The V gene lost 4 bases and the J gene lost 5 bases, with 9 bases spanning the gap. Germline CDR1 is LNHDA and CDR2 is SQIVND (reference sequence). The CDR3 length is 13 residues. The CDR3: CASSRTGNNEQFF. DNA for the CDR3: TGTGCCAGTAGTAGGACGGGAAACAATGAGCAGTTCTTC.

The V call is TRBV5-1, the J call TRBJ2-1; the match to TRBD1 covers 8 bases. The CDR3 runs 15 residues. CDR1 is SGHRS, CDR2 YFSETQ, per germline. V shed 5 bases, J shed 6 bases, and the junction held 10 bases outside the gene matches. CDR3 protein: CASSSGDRKGNEQFF. The CDR3, as DNA: TGCGCCAGCAGTTCGGGGGACAGGAAGGGCAATGAGCAGTTCTTC.

This clone has more than one count but fewer than ten. This chain joins TRBV2 and TRBJ1-5; no clear D gene. CDR1 is SNHLY and CDR2 is FYNNEI in the germline V gene. The CDR3 covers 14 residues. V dropped 6 bases and J dropped 3 bases, with 12 bases sitting between them. CDR3 loop: CASSSSRVNQPQHF. The CDR3 DNA reads as TGTGCCAGCAGCTCAAGTAGGGTCAATCAGCCCCAGCATTTT. Using reference TRBV2 and TRBJ1-5 for the parts outside the CDR3, the full variable domain is EPEVTQTPSHQVTQMGQEVILRCVPISNHLYFYWYRQILGQKVEFLVSFYNNEISEKSEIFDDQFSVERPDGSNFTLKIRSTKLEDSAMYFCASSSSRVNQPQHFGDGTRLSIL.

This clone was seen just once. This rearrangement joins TRBV4-1 to TRBJ2-7; TRBD2 agrees at 8 bases. The trim removed 4 bases at V and 2 bases at J, leaving 7 bases unmatched. The CDR3 contains 15 residues. CDR1 is MGHRA and CDR2 is YSYEKL in the germline V gene. CDR3 sequence reads: CASSLSGSSTYEQYF. DNA for the CDR3: TGCGCCAGCAGCCTGAGCGGGAGTTCGACCTACGAGCAGTACTTC.

The chain is built from TRBV11-2 and TRBJ2-2, with 7 bases identical to TRBD1. Germline CDR1 and CDR2: SGHAT and FQNNGV. The CDR3 covers 18 residues. V shed 5 bases and J 5 bases; nucleotides not matched to a gene: 17. The CDR3 loop reads CASSEGALHRGATGELFF. Here the CDR3 DNA reads TGTGCCAGCAGCGAAGGTGCCCTTCACAGGGGAGCGACCGGGGAGCTGTTTTTT.

The chain is built from TRBV4-2 and TRBJ2-7; D is perhaps TRBD1 or TRBD2 (5 bases each). This CDR3 region has 18 residues. Trimming cost V 3 bases and J 2 bases, with 23 bases left between them. Germline CDR1 and CDR2: LGHNA and YNFKEQ. In DNA, the CDR3 is TGTGCCAGCAGCCATCCCAACGGCGCCGGGACGGGGACCTACGAGCAGTACTTC. It is translated as CASSHPNGAGTGTYEQYF.

On this clone itself: At one end, the junction sequence differs from germline, possibly due to a read error. V usage is TRBV11-2 and J usage is TRBJ1-1, with 8 bases identical to TRBD1. Germline V gives CDR1 SGHAT, CDR2 FQNNGV. CDR3 length: 12 residues. This CDR3 is CASSSTGTGQRF. CDR3 DNA: TGTGCCAGCAGCTCGACTGGGACAGGCCAAAGATTT.

The chain carries TRBV7-8 and TRBJ1-4, with D uncertain. Germline V lookup: CDR1 SGHVS, CDR2 FQNEAQ. Deletions cut 2 bases from V and 1 base from J, with 5 bases between. CDR3 size: 14 residues. CDR3 sequence: CASSLRRTNEKLFF. The CDR3 DNA reads TGTGCCAGCAGCTTAAGGCGAACTAATGAAAAACTGTTTTTT.

The chain joins TRBV5-5 to TRBJ2-5, with D possibly being TRBD2 (6 bases). V gave up 7 bases and J gave up 0 bases, with 13 bases separating them. Looked up from germline, CDR1 is SGHKS and CDR2 is YYEKEE (reference sequence). This CDR3 spans 14 amino acids. The CDR3 DNA sequence: TGTGCCAGCCGAAGTAGGAGGGACCAAGAGACCCAGTACTTC. Translated: CASRSRRDQETQYF.

V is TRBV10-3 and J is TRBJ2-5, with TRBD2 matching 10 bases. The germline V gene has CDR1 ENHRY and CDR2 SYGVKD. This CDR3 is built from 16 residues. J lost 3 bases, V lost 3 bases, and 7 bases had no gene match. This CDR3 is CAISDSSGRREETQYF. CDR3 nucleotide sequence: TGTGCCATCAGTGACTCTAGCGGGAGACGGGAAGAGACCCAGTACTTC.

The chain is built from TRBV6-5 and TRBJ2-1; 10 nucleotides match TRBD2. Per the germline V gene, CDR1 is MNHEY and CDR2 is SVGAGI. The CDR3 consists of 14 residues. V dropped 8 bases and J dropped 5; count of bases not matched to a gene: 6. The CDR3 reads CASGGTSADNEQFF. CDR3 nucleotide sequence: TGTGCCAGCGGCGGGACTAGCGCTGACAATGAGCAGTTCTTC.